These T cell receptor beta chains were read from a single sample in a study of identical twins. TCRdb ran MiXCR on the 5' RACE reads and lists one entry per CDR3 protein. Here the sample spans hundreds of thousands of distinct CDR3 sequences, roughly 6% being singletons. The source material was naive T cells sorted from blood. Source of these receptors: a man between 18 and 29 years old in good health. CDR3s include the opening cysteine and the closing phenylalanine or tryptophan. A D gene is named only where the DNA matches it firmly. Only some rows state a clone size, as once, few, many or a class for expanded clones.

V	J	size	D	DNA	CDR3
TRBV29-1	TRBJ1-1	few	-	TGCAGCGGGGGGCAGGCCGGCGAAGCTTTCTTT	CSGGQAGEAFF
TRBV6-2/TRBV6-3	TRBJ2-7	many	-	TGTGCCAGCAAAGCAGGCTCCTACGAGCAGTACTTC	CASKAGSYEQYF
TRBV15	TRBJ2-2	-	-	TGTGCCACCAGCAGTCCAGGCGCGAACACCGGGGAGCTGTTTTTT	CATSSPGANTGELFF
TRBV9	TRBJ2-1	few	TRBD2	TGTGCCAGCAGCGTAGTACCCGGGACTAGCGGGAGGGTTTTCTACAATGAGCAGTTCTTC	CASSVVPGTSGRVFYNEQFF
TRBV5-1	TRBJ2-3	many	-	TGCGCCAGCAGCTTACCCCCCGTCACAGATACGCAGTATTTT	CASSLPPVTDTQYF
TRBV20-1	TRBJ2-2	few	TRBD2	TGCAGCGCTCGAACTAGCGGGAGGGCCTTTGACACCGGGGAGCTGTTTTTT	CSARTSGRAFDTGELFF
TRBV5-1	TRBJ2-5	many	-	TGCGCCAGCAGCCCGGGTGGACAGCAAGAGACCCAGTACTTC	CASSPGGQQETQYF
TRBV24-1	TRBJ2-5	few	TRBD2	TGTGCCACCAGTGGACTAGCGGGAGGATCCGAGACCCAGTACTTC	CATSGLAGGSETQYF
TRBV12-3/TRBV12-4	TRBJ2-5	many	-	TGTGCCAGCACCCCGGGACCCCCCCGGGAGACCCAGTACTTC	CASTPGPPRETQYF
TRBV11-2	TRBJ2-5	-	TRBD1	TGTGCCAGCAGGGATGAGGGACAGATACAAGAGACCCAGTACTTC	CASRDEGQIQETQYF
TRBV10-3	TRBJ2-5	many	TRBD1	TGTGCCATCAGCCAGGAGGACAGGGGATGGCAGACCCAGTACTTC	CAISQEDRGWQTQYF
TRBV6-2/TRBV6-3	TRBJ1-1	many	-	TGTGCCAGCAGTTACCCCACGGCTGAAGCTTTCTTT	CASSYPTAEAFF
TRBV6-5	TRBJ2-1	-	-	TGTGCCAGCAGTTACCCAACGACAGCCAACAATGAGCAGTTCTTC	CASSYPTTANNEQFF
TRBV4-1	TRBJ1-5	many	-	TGCGCCAGCAGCCAGGTGGGACAAGATCAGCCCCAGCATTTT	CASSQVGQDQPQHF
TRBV5-1	TRBJ2-1	many	TRBD2	TGCGCCAGCAGCTCTAGTACTAGCGGGATATCCTACAATGAGCAGTTCTTC	CASSSSTSGISYNEQFF
TRBV5-1	TRBJ2-7	few	-	TGCGCCAGCAACCACGAGCTAGGAGAGCAGTACTTC	CASNHELGEQYF
TRBV24-1	TRBJ2-3	many	-	TGTGCCACCAGTGATCCCAAAGGGGGCACAGATACGCAGTATTTT	CATSDPKGGTDTQYF
TRBV20-1	TRBJ2-2	few	TRBD2	TGCAGTGCTAGAGATCCGGGAGGGAGTGACACCGGGGAGCTGTTTTTT	CSARDPGGSDTGELFF
TRBV7-3	TRBJ2-3	many	-	TGTGCCAGCAGCCTATGGGACGGATGGACAGATACGCAGTATTTT	CASSLWDGWTDTQYF
TRBV20-1	TRBJ2-2	many	TRBD1	TGCAGTGCTAGAGATCTCAAGACAGGGGGCGGGAGCGGGGAGCTGTTTTTT	CSARDLKTGGGSGELFF
TRBV5-6	TRBJ1-1	many	-	TGTGCCAGCAGCTGGGGAGGGGAAGCTTTCTTT	CASSWGGEAFF
TRBV7-9	TRBJ2-3	-	TRBD2	TGTGCCAGCAGCTTACCCATCCTAGCGGGAGGAGGAGATACGCAGTATTTT	CASSLPILAGGGDTQYF
TRBV12-3/TRBV12-4	TRBJ1-1	many	-	TGTGCTTCTGGGCAGGTGAACACTGAAGCTTTCTTT	CASGQVNTEAFF
TRBV29-1	TRBJ2-6	few	TRBD1	TGCAGCGTCGCACGACAGGGTTCCCCTCCTGGGGCCAACGTCCTGACTTTC	CSVARQGSPPGANVLTF
TRBV5-1	TRBJ2-1	few	TRBD1	TGCGCCAGCAGCTTGGAACGGGACAGATCCTACAATGAGCAGTTCTTC	CASSLERDRSYNEQFF
TRBV4-1	TRBJ2-1	-	TRBD2	TGCGCCAGCAGCCAAGATGGGCTAGCGGGAGGGGGCTCCTACAATGAGCAGTTCTTC	CASSQDGLAGGGSYNEQFF
TRBV5-1	TRBJ1-1	few	-	TGCGCCAGCAGCTTGGAAACAACAGGCGGAGCTTTCTTT	CASSLETTGGAFF
TRBV18	TRBJ2-1	many	-	TGTGCCAGCTCACCACCGGGGAAGGGGGGTGAGCAGTTCTTC	CASSPPGKGGEQFF
TRBV20-1	TRBJ1-4	many	-	TGCAGTGCTAGAGCCGGAACTAATGAAAAACTGTTTTTT	CSARAGTNEKLFF
TRBV12-3/TRBV12-4	TRBJ2-3	many	-	TGTGCCAGCAGTCCGACTAGTTTTACGCAGTATTTT	CASSPTSFTQYF
TRBV6-1	TRBJ2-2	many	TRBD2	TGTGCCAGCAGTCCCGGGACTAGCGACACCGGGGAGCTGTTTTTT	CASSPGTSDTGELFF
TRBV5-1	TRBJ2-3	many	TRBD2	TGCGCCAGCAGCCCGGGACTAGCGGGAACGGATACGCAGTATTTT	CASSPGLAGTDTQYF
TRBV7-2	TRBJ2-5	few	-	TGTGCCAGCAGCTTATACAGACAGACCCAAGAGACCCAGTACTTC	CASSLYRQTQETQYF
TRBV2	TRBJ1-1	-	-	TGTGCCAGCAGTGTAAAGAAGAACACTGAAGCTTTCTTT	CASSVKKNTEAFF